The rows below give T cell receptor beta chains drawn from one sample of a study of cytomegalovirus exposure and HLA in healthy donors. Using immunoSEQ multiplex PCR, the repertoire was profiled, and TCRdb retains in-frame clones only, with some absent. The top ten clones hold around 3.3% of a sample with fewer than 250,000 clones, more than 65% of them seen once. Specimen: PBMCs. The receptors derive from a woman aged 25 to 45 in good health and CMV-seropositive. Each CDR3 is given with its conserved first and last residue. The D gene is left open where the match is weak. Some rows have no size entry. The others give once, few or many, or a class for an expanded clone.

D: TRBD1
size: -
V: TRBV5-4
J: TRBJ2-7
DNA: TGTGCCAGCAGCTTAAAGGGGGCACGGGAGCAGTACTTC
CDR3: CASSLKGAREQYF

D: -
size: -
V: TRBV11-3
J: TRBJ2-1
DNA: TGTGCCAGCAGCGTAGGACGGGTTTCAGGGGAGCAGTTCTTC
CDR3: CASSVGRVSGEQFF

D: TRBD1
size: -
V: TRBV15
J: TRBJ1-5
DNA: TGTGCCACCAGCGGGACAGGATCTCGGAGGCCCCAGCATTTT
CDR3: CATSGTGSRRPQHF

D: TRBD2
size: -
V: TRBV7-2
J: TRBJ2-1
DNA: TGTGCCAGCAGCGTGGGACTAGCGGGTAATGAGCAGTTCTTC
CDR3: CASSVGLAGNEQFF

D: -
size: -
V: TRBV5-1
J: TRBJ2-7
DNA: TGCGCCAGCAGCTTGGGCATAAACAACGAGCAGTACTTC
CDR3: CASSLGINNEQYF

D: TRBD1
size: few
V: TRBV5-6
J: TRBJ1-1
DNA: TGTGCCAGCAGCGATGACAGGGGGGTGAATCTGAACACTGAAGCTTTCTTT
CDR3: CASSDDRGVNLNTEAFF

D: -
size: -
V: TRBV27
J: TRBJ2-7
DNA: TGTGCCAGCAGTTTTGAGGGCACCGAGCAGTACTTC
CDR3: CASSFEGTEQYF

D: TRBD2
size: -
V: TRBV4-1
J: TRBJ2-2
DNA: TGCGCCAGCAGCCTCAGGACTAGCGGGAGGGGCACCGGGGAGCTGTTTTTT
CDR3: CASSLRTSGRGTGELFF

D: TRBD2
size: -
V: TRBV5-1
J: TRBJ2-7
DNA: TGCGCCAGCAGCTTGGAGGCTAGCGGTGTCTACGAGCAGTACTTC
CDR3: CASSLEASGVYEQYF

D: TRBD1
size: few
V: TRBV6-1
J: TRBJ1-5
DNA: TGTGCCAGCAGTGATGAAACAGGGGCGAACCAGCATTTT
CDR3: CASSDETGANQHF

D: TRBD1
size: few
V: TRBV29-1
J: TRBJ2-1
DNA: TGCAGCGTTGAAGAAGGCAGGGGGCTCGATGAGCAGTTCTTC
CDR3: CSVEEGRGLDEQFF

D: TRBD2
size: -
V: TRBV7-9
J: TRBJ2-7
DNA: TGTGCCAGCAGCACCAGCGGGAGGGCCCGCGAGCAGTACTTC
CDR3: CASSTSGRAREQYF

D: -
size: -
V: TRBV7-2
J: TRBJ2-3
DNA: TGTGCCAGCAGCCCCCTGGGGAAGCGGATGACAGATACGCAGTATTTT
CDR3: CASSPLGKRMTDTQYF

D: -
size: -
V: TRBV7-9
J: TRBJ1-2
DNA: TGTGCCAGCAGCTACTACGAAGCTGGCTACACCTTC
CDR3: CASSYYEAGYTF

D: TRBD2
size: -
V: TRBV25-1
J: TRBJ2-1
DNA: TGTGCCAGCAGTGAATTCTCGGGACTAGCGGGAGTAGGTGAGCAGTTCTTC
CDR3: CASSEFSGLAGVGEQFF

D: -
size: -
V: TRBV2
J: TRBJ2-3
DNA: TGTGCCAGCAGTGTGCAGGGAACCACAGATACGCAGTATTTT
CDR3: CASSVQGTTDTQYF

D: TRBD2
size: -
V: TRBV5-1
J: TRBJ2-1
DNA: TGCGCCAGCAGCTTTAGAGTAGCGGGAGAGGGGTACAATGAGCAGTTCTTC
CDR3: CASSFRVAGEGYNEQFF

D: TRBD1
size: few
V: TRBV2
J: TRBJ1-6
DNA: TGTGCCATGGGGGACTCAGGGGGCGCCCCTAATTCACCCCTCCACTTT
CDR3: CAMGDSGGAPNSPLHF

D: -
size: -
V: TRBV10-1
J: TRBJ1-5
DNA: TGCGCCAGCAGTGAGGCGGGCAATCAGCCCCAGCATTTT
CDR3: CASSEAGNQPQHF

D: TRBD1
size: -
V: TRBV2
J: TRBJ2-5
DNA: TGTGCCAGCGATGATAGGGGACAGCAAGAGACCCAGTACTTC
CDR3: CASDDRGQQETQYF

D: TRBD1
size: few
V: TRBV28
J: TRBJ1-3
DNA: TGTGCCAGCAGTTTGTGGGGACAGGGAGCTGGAAACACCATATATTTT
CDR3: CASSLWGQGAGNTIYF

D: -
size: -
V: TRBV10-1
J: TRBJ2-2
DNA: TGCGCCAGCAGCACCAACAGGGATTCGAACACCGGGGAGCTGTTTTTT
CDR3: CASSTNRDSNTGELFF

D: -
size: few
V: TRBV19
J: TRBJ2-5
DNA: TGTGCCAGTAGTATAGGACAGGGGAGGGGTGAGACCCAGTACTTC
CDR3: CASSIGQGRGETQYF

D: TRBD2
size: few
V: TRBV6-1
J: TRBJ2-7
DNA: TGTGCCAGCACCTGGAGCGGGAGCGATTCCTACGAGCAGTACTTC
CDR3: CASTWSGSDSYEQYF

D: -
size: -
V: TRBV28
J: TRBJ2-1
DNA: TGTGCCAGCAGTTCCCTACAAGGGGATGAGCAGTTCTTC
CDR3: CASSSLQGDEQFF

D: TRBD1
size: -
V: TRBV29-1
J: TRBJ2-7
DNA: TGCAGCGTGATGACAGGGGGCGGGTACGAGCAGTACTTC
CDR3: CSVMTGGGYEQYF

D: -
size: -
V: TRBV19
J: TRBJ2-1
DNA: TGTGCCAGTAGTATAGGAGGTGGGAATGAGCAGTTCTTC
CDR3: CASSIGGGNEQFF

D: TRBD1
size: -
V: TRBV13
J: TRBJ1-5
DNA: TGTGCCAGCAGCTTACGGACAGGGAATCAGCCCCAGCATTTT
CDR3: CASSLRTGNQPQHF

D: -
size: once
V: TRBV6-5
J: TRBJ1-4
DNA: TGTGCCAGCAGCTTACGTTTGGCGGGTGAAAAACTGTTTTTT
CDR3: CASSLRLAGEKLFF

D: -
size: -
V: TRBV11-2
J: TRBJ1-1
DNA: TGTGCCAGCAGCATTGGGCCGGGGGTAAACACTGAAGCTTTCTTT
CDR3: CASSIGPGVNTEAFF

D: TRBD1
size: -
V: TRBV5-6
J: TRBJ1-1
DNA: TGTGCCGGACAGGGGACAGGGAGCACTGAAGCTTTCTTT
CDR3: CAGQGTGSTEAFF